Only a few counts were recorded for the clone carrying this T cell receptor beta chain. The target antigen is unknown. Assay used: immunoSEQ multiplex PCR; TCRdb lists only in-frame clones, some missing. The table records tens of thousands of clones, 75% to 90% of them present only once. The data were obtained in a study of OX40 agonist ivuxolimab in advanced cancers. Study at large: Ivuxolimab doses were 0.01, 0.1, 0.3, 1.5, 3 or 10 mg/kg every 2 weeks.

General study results and limits: At 0.1 to 3.0 mg/kg and by week 6, clonal expansion occurred in CD4+ and CD8+ blood T cells.

Germline V lookup: CDR1 MNHNS, CDR2 SASEGT. There are 15 residues in the CDR3. V shed 3 bases and J shed 5 bases, with 14 bases lying between them. The chain combines TRBV6-1 with TRBJ1-5; D might be TRBD1 (5 bases). Sequences were derived from CD4+ or CD8+ T cells sorted from blood, sampled in a trial of the OX40 agonist ivuxolimab. The sequence derives from an adult with an advanced solid tumor such as melanoma, head and neck, liver or kidney cancer. The CDR3 loop is CASSDSTGSHQPQHF. CDR3 coding DNA: TGTGCCAGCAGTGATAGCACAGGCTCACATCAGCCCCAGCATTTT.